This T cell receptor beta chain was sequenced in a study of shared clonotypes between healthy human individuals. Naive CD8 cells lacked CD45RO, underwent positive selection for CCR7 and left out terminally differentiated effector memory CD45RA+ cells. CDR1 is SGHDT, CDR2 YYEEEE, per germline. CDR3 length equals 14 residues. Trimming removed 0 bases at V and 0 bases at J, with 7 bases between. Of note for this clone: This specimen includes other DNA sequences encoding the same CDR3.

The data were produced by immunoSEQ multiplex PCR, yet TCRdb's version contains in-frame clones alone and is incomplete. This sample has under 700,000 clones; approximately 96% occur once, and the top ten carry over 0.1%. The chain combines TRBV5-6 with TRBJ2-7; D gene uncertain. Source material: naive CD8+ T cells sorted from blood. This clonotype originated in a woman aged 25 to 39 in good health. The CDR3 spells CASSLAGTSYEQYF. The CDR3 region has the DNA TGTGCCAGCAGCTTGGCCGGCACCTCCTACGAGCAGTACTTC. The entire variable domain, with the rest obtained from reference TRBV5-6 and TRBJ2-7, is as follows: DAGVTQSPTHLIKTRGQQVTLRCSPKSGHDTVSWYQQALGQGPQFIFQYYEEEERQRGNFPDRFSGHQFPNYSSELNVNALLLGDSALYLCASSLAGTSYEQYFGPGTRLTVT.